Detailed here is one TCR beta chain. Its antigen is currently unknown. The sample's time point: pre-sensitization, week 0. Treatment denoted: therapeutic diphenylcyclopropenone sensitization with weekly scalp DPC. This specimen belongs to a study of human T cells and chemical hapten exposure. Study-level results: There were significantly more large CDR3 similarity clusters among expanded TCRs than among controls.

The V and J ends lost 7 bases and 3 bases, in that order; junction bases with no gene match: 9. Germline-derived CDR1 and CDR2 are DFQATT and SNEGSKA (reference sequence). The CDR3 is made up of 14 amino acids. The library tagged each cDNA molecule with unique molecular identifiers. In the authors' workflow: Per sample, the median was 95,638 TCRs, with values from roughly 23,000 to 640,000. TCRdb passed the RACE reads through MiXCR, listing each CDR3 protein once. The V and J calls shown here were made by TCRdb, not taken from the authors' results. The data hold some 110,000 distinct CDR3 sequences, with around 10% observed a single time.

This chain connects TRBV20-1 to TRBJ2-3; the match to TRBD2 covers 8 bases. The starting material was whole blood, obtained in connection with sensitization to the hapten diphenylcyclopropenone (DPC). The receptor was derived from a woman in her forties or fifties with alopecia areata. Some clones in this sample may be carry-over from other donors' samples. The CDR3, as DNA: TGCAGTGTGTTTAGCGGGACGGGGACAGATACGCAGTATTTT. Amino acids: CSVFSGTGTDTQYF.